This T cell receptor beta chain comes out of a study of radiation and T cells in renal cell carcinoma (dated by TCRdb to the early 2020s). Regarding the research as a whole: A total of under 60 samples underwent TCR beta sequencing, made up of some 26 tumors and around 27 peripheral blood samples. Across all 55 or so samples, 4,000,000 or so unique CDR3 nucleotide sequences encoding over 2.5 million unique CDR3 amino acid sequences were identified. The last blood draw happened 4 weeks after radiation, timed to coincide with nephrectomy. Study-wide conclusions, independent of this receptor: Because pretreatment tumor biopsies were not available, the study could not determine whether clonotypes were already present within the tumor at baseline. Dynamics of the blood repertoire were not tracked past 4 weeks after treatment. In blood, the top tumor clonotypes increased from baseline to 2 weeks after radiation and then shrank by 4 weeks, which suggests a temporary expansion of tumor-resident clones. Because the trial had a single-armed design, the trial could not examine how radiation dose or scheduling affected the TCR repertoire.

Following the manufacturer's recommendations, the immunoSEQ kit was used to generate TCR beta libraries from genomic DNA. For library preparation, a first multiplex PCR was performed with proprietary primers, followed by a second PCR in which unique barcodes were added, and bead cleanups were performed after each round. A positive control reaction and a negative control reaction, both provided in the kit, were run with every batch of samples. The final libraries were assessed on an Agilent 4200 TapeStation D1000 ScreenTape, pooled by volume, and quantified by qPCR. Sequencing was performed on an Illumina NextSeq500 using a MidOutput 150-cycle cartridge, with 156 Read1 cycles, 15 Index1 cycles, and the kit custom primers. The pooled library was loaded at 0.95 to 1 pM, with an approximately 21% PhiX control spiked in. Per the authors' processing: Vendor-processed data were analyzed in R, and a clonotype was defined as all T cells sharing the same CDR3 nucleotide sequence. For clone abundance analyses, frequencies were normalized to the 10,000 most abundant clones in each sample. Public T cell clones, averaging fewer than five per sample, were removed before analysis. Tumor-enriched and baseline blood-enriched clonotypes were defined by at least a 32-fold difference in abundance between compartments. A beta-binomial differential abundance model was used to identify clonotypes that were expanded or contracted between blood time points. Tumor-blood repertoire similarity was measured with the Baroni-Urbani and Buser coefficient, and groups were compared using two-tailed Wilcoxon tests in R. Drawn from immuneACCESS, this table holds only the in-frame rearrangements with V and J called that TCRdb kept. Clones are partly lost; checked studies trace under half to an unresolved V gene and leave the rest unexplained. V and J calls plus clone size are reproduced from that table; the DNA served to infer D and trimming. This sample has about 78,000 clones in its table, and about nine tenths of those were observed once. The ten largest clones capture more than 4.5% of the sample.

According to the study, the label for this sample's time point signals: blood 4 weeks post-SBRT, at nephrectomy. Reading the label with the study, this specimen's treatment or condition is: 15 Gy SBRT to primary tumor, nephrectomy 4 weeks later. Samples were obtained from a clinical trial, in which 15 Gy stereotactic body radiation therapy was delivered to primary renal cell carcinomas and nephrectomy was performed 4 weeks later. To follow tumor-enriched clonotypes, peripheral blood was collected serially from radiation-treated patients at baseline and again at 2 weeks and 4 weeks after SBRT. All patients had renal cell carcinoma with clear cell pathology. Genomic DNA for TCR sequencing was prepared using the QIAamp DNA Blood Mini Kit (Qiagen). The analyses included just those samples that passed every quality control check. Regarding this clone: Which antigen it targets is not known. No clone much larger than this one lies a single base away; base qualities are absent.

The junction carries 13 bases between V and J, which are trimmed by 5 bases and 4 bases respectively. Reading from cysteine to phenylalanine, the CDR3 counts 14 amino acids. CDR3 DNA only is kept here, 42 bases in frame from base 1. Via the germline V gene, CDR1 is SGHRS and CDR2 YFSETQ. The receptor was derived from an older woman with renal cell carcinoma. The input for sequencing was blood, taken from a patient whose treatment included radiotherapy and nephrectomy. Rearrangement joined TRBV5-1 to TRBJ2-1; no D gene call is confident. The CDR3 in this case is CASSRDSLYNEQFF. The nucleotide sequence is TGCGCCAGCAGTAGGGATTCTCTATACAATGAGCAGTTCTTC.